The 19 T cell receptor beta chains presented below share a single source sample, sequenced in a study of blood T cell repertoires in COVID-19. Profiled with immunoSEQ multiplex PCR; TCRdb holds only in-frame clones, not every one. Of about 220,000 clones detected, 80% appear once; the ten largest clones hold more than 7%. The sequencing sample was made of peripheral blood. The receptors come from a woman aged 65 to 85 with acute or convalescent COVID-19.

The J gene is TRBJ1-1, the V gene TRBV10-2; D unclear. CDR1 and CDR2 (germline): WSHSY, SAAADI. V was shortened by 10 bases and J by 0 bases, with 21 bases between the two germline ends. CDR3 size: 16 residues. The CDR3: CATRREGGPMNTEAFF. CDR3 bases: TGCGCCACGAGGAGGGAGGGAGGGCCAATGAACACTGAAGCTTTCTTT.

The rearrangement joins TRBV18 to TRBJ2-1, with 9 bases aligning to TRBD2. The CDR3 is 16 residues long. V was clipped by 3 bases and J by 4 bases; unmatched bases: 7. Germline CDR1 reads KGHSH; CDR2 reads LQKENI. CDR3 DNA sequence: TGTGCCAGCTCACCTCCAGCGGGGGGAAGGTACAATGAGCAGTTCTTC. Protein product: CASSPPAGGRYNEQFF.

The chain links TRBV14 to TRBJ2-1, with 8 bases identical to TRBD1. Germline CDR1 reads SGHDN; CDR2 reads FVKESK. This CDR3 region has 14 residues. The V and J ends lost 4 bases and 8 bases, in that order; junction bases with no gene match: 7. CDR3 sequence reads: CASSPRPGGYEQFF. CDR3 in DNA: TGTGCCAGCAGCCCCCGTCCAGGGGGCTATGAGCAGTTCTTC.

Remarks on this clone: The identical CDR3 is also encoded by other nucleotide sequences in the sample. This rearrangement joins TRBV5-1 to TRBJ1-4; 9 nucleotides agree with TRBD1. With 0 bases clipped from V and 5 bases from J, the junction kept 2 bases outside the gene matches. Germline V gene lookup returns CDR1 SGHRS and CDR2 YFSETQ. The CDR3 extends over 15 amino acids. The CDR3 DNA reads as TGCGCCAGCAGCTTGGCCGGACAGGGGAATGAAAAACTGTTTTTT. Translation: CASSLAGQGNEKLFF. Full variable domain (rest looked up from reference TRBV5-1 and TRBJ1-4): KAGVTQTPRYLIKTRGQQVTLSCSPISGHRSVSWYQQTPGQGLQFLFEYFSETQRNKGNFPGRFSGRQFSNSRSEMNVSTLELGDSALYLCASSLAGQGNEKLFFGSGTQLSVL.

This chain links TRBV5-1 with TRBJ2-2; 10 positions match TRBD1. CDR1 is SGHRS, CDR2 YFSETQ, per germline. The CDR3 length is 14 residues. V dropped 4 bases and J dropped 6; count of bases not matched to a gene: 3. The DNA for the CDR3 is TGCGCCAGCAGCGGGACAGGGGATCCCGGGGAGCTGTTTTTT. It codes for CASSGTGDPGELFF.

This chain uses TRBV7-2 with TRBJ1-1; no clear D. From germline, CDR1 is SGHTA and CDR2 FQGNSA. V was cut by 4 bases and J by 0 bases, with 9 bases left in between. This CDR3 spans 14 amino acids. CDR3 sequence (DNA): TGTGCCAGCAGCTCCACCCACATGAACACTGAAGCTTTCTTT. It translates to CASSSTHMNTEAFF.

The rearrangement links TRBV27 to TRBJ2-2, with 13 bases matching TRBD2. V dropped 5 bases and J dropped 5; count of bases not matched to a gene: 11. This CDR3 has 18 residues. Germline CDR1 and CDR2: MNHEY and SMNVEV (reference sequence). The DNA of the CDR3 is TGTGCCAGCAGTCCGTTACCACTAGCGGGGGGGCCAACCGGGGAGCTGTTTTTT. Amino acids: CASSPLPLAGGPTGELFF.

This clone came up many times. The chain couples TRBV7-9 to TRBJ2-5; D is perhaps TRBD1 (5 bases). Trimming cost V 2 bases and J 4 bases, with 14 bases left between them. From germline, CDR1 is SEHNR and CDR2 FQNEAQ (reference sequence). The CDR3 covers 15 residues. CDR3 bases: TGTGCCAGCAGCTTAAATCGACAGATCATAGAGACCCAGTACTTC. Translation: CASSLNRQIIETQYF.

This clone has a single count. The chain has TRBV3-1 (or the pseudogene TRBV3-2) and TRBJ2-1, with D tentatively TRBD1 (6 bases). CDR1 and CDR2 from the germline V gene are LGHDT and YNNKEL (reference sequence). V was clipped by 0 bases and J by 5 bases, with 8 bases between them. There are 14 residues in the CDR3. The chain's CDR3 is CASSQEHRDNEQFF. DNA for the CDR3: TGTGCCAGCAGCCAAGAGCACAGGGACAATGAGCAGTTCTTC.

On this clone itself: Other DNA sequences of this sample code for an identical CDR3. V is TRBV7-3 and J is TRBJ2-1, with D hard to call. CDR1 and CDR2 (germline): SGHTA, FQGTGA. Trimming removed 5 bases from V and 0 bases from J, with 8 bases in between. CDR3 length: 14 amino acids. The CDR3 sequence is CASSLDSSYNEQFF. In DNA form, the CDR3 reads TGTGCCAGCAGCCTTGATAGCTCCTACAATGAGCAGTTCTTC. Based on the CDR3 plus reference TRBV7-3 and TRBJ2-1, the full variable domain is GAGVSQTPSNKVTEKGKYVELRCDPISGHTALYWYRQSLGQGPEFLIYFQGTGAADDSGLPNDRFFAVRPEGSVSTLKIQRTERGDSAVYLCASSLDSSYNEQFFGPGTRLTVL.

In nucleotides, the CDR3 is TGTGCCAGCAGCTTCCTCACCGGGGAGCTGTTTTTT. It codes for CASSFLTGELFF. The genes are TRBV27 and TRBJ2-2; D is unresolved. Deletions cut 6 bases from V and 4 bases from J, with 6 bases between. The V gene's germline CDR1 is MNHEY and CDR2 SMNVEV (reference sequence). The CDR3 length is 12 residues.

The chain joins TRBV6-5 to TRBJ1-1; no firm D call. This CDR3 has 13 residues. Germline lookup yields CDR1 MNHEY and CDR2 SVGAGI. Trimming took 6 bases from V and 0 from J, leaving 8 bases between them. The CDR3 sequence is CASRRRLNTEAFF. The CDR3 nucleotides are TGTGCCAGCAGACGTCGGTTGAACACTGAAGCTTTCTTT.

The chain employs TRBV24-1 and TRBJ2-1; 11 bases are shared with TRBD2. From germline, CDR1 is KGHDR and CDR2 SFDVKD. The CDR3 sequence is 13 residues long. Trimming took 10 bases from V and 4 from J; bases not matched to a gene: 2. DNA of the CDR3: TGTGCCACGGGGACTAGCGGATACAATGAGCAGTTCTTC. Its translation: CATGTSGYNEQFF.

This chain links TRBV18 with TRBJ1-2; 9 bases agree with TRBD1. This CDR3 is built from 13 residues. After removal of 3 bases from V and 10 bases from J, the junction contained 6 bases not matched to a gene. Germline V gene lookup returns CDR1 KGHSH and CDR2 LQKENI. The CDR3 DNA reads TGTGCCAGCTCACCGGGACAGGGAGTCGACTACACCTTC. Protein product: CASSPGQGVDYTF. Filled out from reference TRBV18 and TRBJ1-2, the complete variable domain reads NAGVMQNPRHLVRRRGQEARLRCSPMKGHSHVYWYRQLPEEGLKFMVYLQKENIIDESGMPKERFSAEFPKEGPSILRIQQVVRGDSAAYFCASSPGQGVDYTFGSGTRLTVV.

The CDR3 spells CASSITTEYEQYF. CDR3 bases: TGTGCCAGCAGTATAACGACAGAGTACGAGCAGTACTTC. The chain recombines TRBV2 with TRBJ2-7, with D perhaps matching TRBD1 (5 bases). CDR3 length: 13 amino acids. Trimming cost V 5 bases and J 4 bases, with 12 bases left between them. Germline CDR1 is SNHLY and CDR2 is FYNNEI.

A few counts support this clone. As DNA, the CDR3 is TGTGCCAGCAGCTTAGGTGCGGGGGGGACCCAGTACTTC. Its translation: CASSLGAGGTQYF. The chain joins TRBV7-2 to TRBJ2-5; 8 bases agree with TRBD2. Germline loops: CDR1 SGHTA, CDR2 FQGNSA. V dropped 1 base and J dropped 7; count of bases not matched to a gene: 2. This CDR3 is built from 13 residues.

The V call is TRBV19, the J call TRBJ2-2, with a weak D call TRBD1 (6 bases). With 3 bases removed from V and 4 bases from J, the gap between germline ends came to 9 bases. The CDR3 is 14 amino acids. The germline gives CDR1 LNHDA, CDR2 SQIVND (reference sequence). The CDR3 DNA sequence: TGTGCCAGTAGTATCAGGGGAGCCACCGGGGAGCTGTTTTTT. Encoded protein: CASSIRGATGELFF.

The chain links TRBV10-3 to TRBJ2-5; 7 bases fit TRBD1. CDR3 length: 14 amino acids. V was clipped by 0 bases and J by 6 bases; unmatched bases: 4. Germline CDR1 and CDR2: ENHRY and SYGVKD. CDR3 region: CAISESGGRKTQYF. The DNA of the CDR3 is TGTGCCATCAGTGAGTCAGGGGGCCGTAAGACCCAGTACTTC.

V is TRBV6-2 or TRBV6-3 and J is TRBJ1-2; D not resolved. The CDR3 is made up of 15 amino acids. The V end lost 2 bases, the J end lost 2 bases, and 12 bases lay between the germline ends. Germline CDR1 is MNHEY and CDR2 is SVGEGT. The CDR3 spells CASSYAPGDNYGYTF. As DNA, the CDR3 is TGTGCCAGCAGTTACGCCCCGGGAGACAACTATGGCTACACCTTC.